The clone carrying this T cell receptor beta chain occurred once. The antigen is unknown. The data belong to a study of T cell repertoires in cytomegalovirus infection. On the study more broadly: Researchers turned to recently identified HLA-C-restricted CMV epitopes as well as well-studied HLA-B-restricted ones.

Broader study findings: The response measured ex vivo was dominated by TCR beta clonotypes (HLA-C-restricted and CMV-specific).

TCRdb itself ran the reads through MiXCR, one entry per CDR3 protein. The sample records approximately 120,000 distinct CDR3 sequences, about 31% being singletons. The input for sequencing was CD8+ T cells from cultured PBMCs, taken from culture after CMV antigen stimulation. This receptor was identified in a human donor in good health (CMV status not recorded). Some clones in this sample may be carry-over from other donors' samples.

The CDR3 protein is CSVLSEKLFF. CDR3 sequence (DNA): TGCAGTGTCCTGAGTGAAAAACTGTTTTTT. The rearrangement uses TRBV20-1 and TRBJ1-4; D is ambiguous. V was trimmed by 7 bases and J by 7 bases, leaving 7 bases between them. This CDR3 comprises 10 residues. Germline CDR1 is DFQATT and CDR2 is SNEGSKA (reference sequence).